Following are 6 T cell receptor beta chains from one sample sequenced in a study of T-cell memory formation after mild COVID-19. From the 5' RACE reads, TCRdb called clonotypes with MiXCR, one entry per CDR3 protein. Altogether 430,000 or so distinct CDR3 sequences are present, roughly 25% being singletons, with the ten largest covering roughly an eighth. Sequencing was done on a sample of PBMCs or a T cell subset sorted from them (not recorded which). Receptors originate from an adult woman who had mild COVID-19 (a few samples of this study predate the infection). Cell type and time point are not known.

V gene TRBV6-6 combines with J gene TRBJ2-6; the D gene is possibly TRBD1 (6 bases). With 6 bases removed from V and 2 bases from J, the gap between germline ends came to 17 bases. Germline V gene data show CDR1 as MNHNY and CDR2 as SVGAGI (reference sequence). The length of the CDR3 is 17 residues. Written as DNA, the CDR3 is TGTGCCAGCAGCCACAGGGCTTACGGCACTGGGGCCAACGTCCTGACTTTC. This translates into CASSHRAYGTGANVLTF.

The V gene is TRBV14, the J gene TRBJ2-1; 11 bases align to TRBD2. The V segment lost 5 bases and the J segment 4 bases; nucleotides outside the gene matches: 13. Germline V gene lookup returns CDR1 SGHDN and CDR2 FVKESK. The CDR3 length is 18 residues. CDR3 coding DNA: TGTGCCAGCAGCAGGGGACTAGCGGTTCGAAAATCTTACAATGAGCAGTTCTTC. It translates to CASSRGLAVRKSYNEQFF.

This clonotype has more than one count but fewer than ten. The rearrangement links TRBV19 to TRBJ2-1; 10 nucleotides line up with TRBD1. Germline CDR1 LNHDA, CDR2 SQIVND (reference sequence). With 3 bases clipped from V and 7 bases from J, the junction kept 9 bases outside the gene matches. This CDR3 comprises 16 residues. The CDR3 DNA reads as TGTGCCAGTAGTATTCCCAGACAGGGGGCAGGTAATGAGCAGTTCTTC. It yields the protein CASSIPRQGAGNEQFF.

This clonotype was picked up a small number of times. The chain has TRBV6-1 and TRBJ2-7; TRBD2 matches at 15 bases. This CDR3 is built from 16 residues. V trimming: 6 bases; J trimming: 4 bases; junction bases outside the gene matches: 7. The germline gives CDR1 MNHNS, CDR2 SASEGT. The CDR3 region has the DNA TGTGCCAGCAGGGGGACTAGCGGGGGGAACTTATACGAGCAGTACTTC. Protein product: CASRGTSGGNLYEQYF.

V is TRBV27 and J is TRBJ1-5; no clear D. V gave up 8 bases and J gave up 2 bases, with 13 bases separating them. CDR3 length: 14 residues. Germline-derived CDR1 and CDR2 are MNHEY and SMNVEV (reference sequence). CDR3 DNA sequence: TGTGCCAGCTCGAAGTGGCAGGGCAATCAGCCCCAGCATTTT. It is translated as CASSKWQGNQPQHF.

The CDR3 DNA reads as TGTGCCAGCAGCACAGGACAGGGGTACACTGAAGCTTTCTTT. Amino acid sequence: CASSTGQGYTEAFF. The rearrangement joins TRBV11-2 to TRBJ1-1, with 9 bases lining up with TRBD1. The CDR3 is 14 amino acids. CDR1 and CDR2 from the germline V gene are SGHAT and FQNNGV. J gave up 3 bases and V 5 bases, and 4 bases lay outside the gene matches.